This T cell receptor (beta chain) was profiled in a study of patients and donors after allogeneic stem cell transplantation. This clonotype has a count of ten or more. TCRdb recomputed calls from the RT-PCR reads with MiXCR, one row per CDR3 protein. This table has roughly 940,000 distinct CDR3 sequences, about a sixth appearing once. The sequencing sample was made of blood, either unsorted or a sorted T cell fraction (not recorded which). This sequence was found in a human donor who was either an allogeneic HSCT recipient or a stem cell or donor lymphocyte infusion donor (not recorded which). It is not recorded whose cells these are; they may come from a transplant donor.

CDR3 sequence: CASSPFTDTQYF. CDR3 coding DNA: TGTGCCAGCAGCCCTTTCACAGATACGCAGTATTTT. The chain links TRBV18 to TRBJ2-3; D is ambiguous. Germline CDR1 is KGHSH and CDR2 is LQKENI. Deletions cut 8 bases from V and 2 bases from J, with 8 bases between. The CDR3 totals 12 residues.